Given below is one T cell receptor beta chain in context. The data derive from a study of naive and memory T cell subsets. Both TRBC1 and TRBC2 were covered by a beta constant-region primer of two equimolar oligonucleotides. One entry per CDR3 protein, called by TCRdb with MiXCR from the UMI-ligation and nested PCR reads. The table records 75,000 to 85,000 distinct CDR3 sequences, around 13% of them present only once. Looked up from germline, CDR1 is SNHLY and CDR2 is FYNNEI. V gave up 6 bases and J gave up 6 bases; unmatched junction bases: 8. This CDR3 has 15 residues. Cells stained for CD3, CD4, CD8, CD45RA, CD27 and viability were sorted into four CD45RA/CD27 subsets.

V usage is TRBV2 and J usage is TRBJ2-2, with TRBD1 matching 9 bases. The sequence was collected from a human donor in good health. Sequenced material: central memory CD4+ T cells from blood. CDR3 nucleotide sequence: TGTGCCAGCAGGATGACAGGGGGGGAAGCCGGGGAGCTGTTTTTT. As protein: CASRMTGGEAGELFF.